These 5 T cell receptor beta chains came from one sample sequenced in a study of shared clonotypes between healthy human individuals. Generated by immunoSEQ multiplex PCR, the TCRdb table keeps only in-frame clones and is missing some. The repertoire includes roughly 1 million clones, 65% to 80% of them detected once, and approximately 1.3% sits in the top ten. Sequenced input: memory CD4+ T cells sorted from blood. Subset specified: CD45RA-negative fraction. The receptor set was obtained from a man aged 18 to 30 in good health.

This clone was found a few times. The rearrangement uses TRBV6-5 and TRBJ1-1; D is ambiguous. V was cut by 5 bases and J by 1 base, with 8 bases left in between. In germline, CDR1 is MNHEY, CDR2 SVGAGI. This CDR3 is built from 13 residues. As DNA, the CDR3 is TGTGCCAGCAGTGCTCCAGGGAACACTGAAGCTTTCTTT. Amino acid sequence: CASSAPGNTEAFF.

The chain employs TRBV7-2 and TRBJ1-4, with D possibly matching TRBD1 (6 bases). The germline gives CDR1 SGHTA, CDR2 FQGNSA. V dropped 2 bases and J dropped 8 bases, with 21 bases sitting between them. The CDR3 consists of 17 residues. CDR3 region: CASSLFRMGQGGEKLFF. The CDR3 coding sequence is TGTGCCAGCAGCTTATTCCGGATGGGACAAGGAGGGGAAAAACTGTTTTTT.

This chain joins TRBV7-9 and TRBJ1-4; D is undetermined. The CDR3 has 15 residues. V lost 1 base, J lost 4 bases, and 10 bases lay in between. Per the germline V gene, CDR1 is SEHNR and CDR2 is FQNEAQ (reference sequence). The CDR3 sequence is CASSLVLGSNEKLFF. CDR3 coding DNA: TGTGCCAGCAGCTTAGTTCTGGGCAGTAATGAAAAACTGTTTTTT.

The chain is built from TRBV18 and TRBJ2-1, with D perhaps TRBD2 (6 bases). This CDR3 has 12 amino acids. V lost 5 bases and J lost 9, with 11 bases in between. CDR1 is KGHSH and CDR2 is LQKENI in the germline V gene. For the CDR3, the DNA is TGTGCCAGCTCAGGCACTAGCCGTGAGCAGTTCTTC. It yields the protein CASSGTSREQFF.

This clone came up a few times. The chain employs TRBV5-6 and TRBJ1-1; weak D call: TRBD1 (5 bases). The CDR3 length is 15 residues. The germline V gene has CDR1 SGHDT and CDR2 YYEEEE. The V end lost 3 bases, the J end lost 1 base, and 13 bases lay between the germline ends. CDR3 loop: CASSSRDGGNTEAFF. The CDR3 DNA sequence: TGTGCCAGCAGCTCGAGGGACGGTGGGAACACTGAAGCTTTCTTT.